In its sample, the clone carrying this T cell receptor (beta chain) was seen many times. Its antigen remains unidentified. The iRepertoire nested amplicon-rescue multiplex PCR amplified TCR alpha and beta CDR3s from RNA. Input was 100-400 ng of tissue mRNA or PBMC total RNA. Each CDR3 protein is one row after TCRdb ran MiXCR on the multiplex PCR reads. This table has approximately 120,000 distinct CDR3 sequences, approximately 25% appearing once. These data come from a study of glioma-infiltrating T cells. Study-level findings and limits: Non-neoplastic patients had below-expected tissue-blood divergence, while all gliomas exceeded expectation. Only very few CDR3 sequences appeared in both tissue and blood.

The V gene's germline CDR1 is MNHNS and CDR2 SASEGT. The V gene lost 8 bases and the J gene lost 6 bases, with 7 bases spanning the gap. This CDR3 is built from 10 residues. The clonotype was recovered from a human donor with low-grade glioma or glioblastoma, undergoing nonglioma brain surgery, or in good health (not recorded which). The chain is built from TRBV6-1 and TRBJ1-2; D not resolved. Sequencing was done on a sample of glioma tissue, nonneoplastic brain tissue, or PBMCs (not recorded which). The CDR3: CASGDNGYTF. The CDR3 DNA follows: TGTGCCAGCGGCGACAATGGCTACACCTTC.